This is a list of T cell receptor beta chains from one sample in a study of long-term antiretroviral therapy in people with HIV. Method: immunoSEQ multiplex PCR; TCRdb's copy keeps in-frame clones and lacks some. The table has around 30,000 clones, 85% seen once. Sample: unsorted PBMCs, taken 2.3 years after starting antiretroviral therapy. All receptors come from a man aged 40-50 years with HIV. CDR3s include the opening cysteine and the closing phenylalanine or tryptophan. The D gene is left open where the match is weak.

>TRBD1|TRBV6-5|14|TRBJ1-2
CASRGDRTNYGYTF
TGTGCCAGCAGAGGGGACAGGACTAACTATGGCTACACCTTC
>.|TRBV2|11|TRBJ1-2
CASSEAGGYTF
TGTGCCAGCAGTGAAGCAGGTGGCTACACCTTC
>TRBD1|TRBV6-5|15|TRBJ1-1
CASSYSGTGNTEAFF
TGTGCCAGCAGTTACTCCGGGACAGGGAACACTGAAGCTTTCTTT
>.|TRBV9|15|TRBJ2-3
CASSVVSGSTDTQYF
TGTGCCAGCAGCGTAGTTAGCGGTAGCACAGATACGCAGTATTTT
>.|TRBV27|15|TRBJ2-5
CASSLGQFYQETQYF
TGTGCCAGCAGTTTGGGGCAGTTCTACCAAGAGACCCAGTACTTC
>TRBD1|TRBV9|16|TRBJ1-5
CASSPGTGGRNQPQHF
TGTGCCAGCAGCCCCGGGACAGGGGGTCGGAATCAGCCCCAGCATTTT
>.|TRBV5-5|16|TRBJ2-3
CASSLEQGYGTDTQYF
TGTGCCAGCAGCTTGGAACAGGGTTATGGCACAGATACGCAGTATTTT
>.|TRBV4-1|15|TRBJ1-5
CASSQSGPSNQPQHF
TGCGCCAGCAGCCAATCGGGACCCTCAAATCAGCCCCAGCATTTT
>.|TRBV4-1|12|TRBJ2-3
CASSQDGDTQYF
TGCGCCAGCAGCCAAGATGGGGATACGCAGTATTTT
>TRBD2|TRBV11-3|15|TRBJ2-7
CASSLQREVPGEQYF
TGTGCCAGCAGCTTACAGCGGGAGGTCCCGGGCGAGCAGTACTTC
>.|TRBV11-1|13|TRBJ2-7
CASSFGSSYEQYF
TGTGCCAGCAGCTTCGGCAGCAGCTACGAGCAGTACTTC
>.|TRBV18|15|TRBJ1-3
CASSDFDISGNTIYF
TGTGCCAGCTCTGACTTCGACATCTCTGGAAACACCATATATTTT
>TRBD1|TRBV2|14|TRBJ2-7
CASSEGTGRDEQYF
TGTGCCAGCAGTGAGGGGACAGGGCGGGACGAGCAGTACTTC
>.|TRBV5-8|16|TRBJ2-5
CASSITGPIFQETQYF
TGTGCCAGCAGCATAACGGGACCTATATTCCAAGAGACCCAGTACTTC